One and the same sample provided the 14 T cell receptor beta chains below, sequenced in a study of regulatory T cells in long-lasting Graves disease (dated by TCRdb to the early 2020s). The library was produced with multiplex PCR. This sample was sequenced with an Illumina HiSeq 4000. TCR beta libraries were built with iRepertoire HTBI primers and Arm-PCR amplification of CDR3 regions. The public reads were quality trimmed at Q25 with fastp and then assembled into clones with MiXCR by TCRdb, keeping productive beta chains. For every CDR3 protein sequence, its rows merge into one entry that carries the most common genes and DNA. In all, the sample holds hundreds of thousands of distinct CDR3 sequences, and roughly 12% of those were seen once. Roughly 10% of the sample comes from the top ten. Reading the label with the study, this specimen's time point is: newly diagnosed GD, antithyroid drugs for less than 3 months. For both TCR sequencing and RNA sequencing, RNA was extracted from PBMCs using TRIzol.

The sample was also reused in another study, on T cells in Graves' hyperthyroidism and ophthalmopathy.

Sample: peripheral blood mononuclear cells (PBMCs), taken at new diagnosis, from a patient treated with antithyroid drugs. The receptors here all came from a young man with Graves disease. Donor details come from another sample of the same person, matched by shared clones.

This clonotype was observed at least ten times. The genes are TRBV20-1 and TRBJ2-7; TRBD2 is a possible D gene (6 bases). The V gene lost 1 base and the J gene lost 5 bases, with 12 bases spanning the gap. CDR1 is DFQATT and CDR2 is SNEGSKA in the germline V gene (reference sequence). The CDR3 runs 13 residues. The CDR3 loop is CSARVAGLDEQYF. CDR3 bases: TGCAGTGCTAGAGTGGCGGGGCTTGACGAGCAGTACTTC.

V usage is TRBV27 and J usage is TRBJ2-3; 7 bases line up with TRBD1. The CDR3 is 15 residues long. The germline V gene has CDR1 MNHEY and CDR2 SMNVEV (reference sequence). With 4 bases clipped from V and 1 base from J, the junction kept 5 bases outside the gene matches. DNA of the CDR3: TGTGCCAGCAGTTCGGCCGGGACAGGCACAGATACGCAGTATTTT. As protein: CASSSAGTGTDTQYF.

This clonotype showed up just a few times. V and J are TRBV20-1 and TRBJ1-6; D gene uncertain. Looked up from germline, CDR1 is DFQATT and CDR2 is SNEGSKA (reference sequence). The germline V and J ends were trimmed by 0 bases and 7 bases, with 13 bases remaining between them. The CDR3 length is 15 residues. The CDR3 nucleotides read TGCAGTGCTAGAGAATCCGGGATGGGCAATTCACCCCTCCACTTT. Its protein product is CSARESGMGNSPLHF.

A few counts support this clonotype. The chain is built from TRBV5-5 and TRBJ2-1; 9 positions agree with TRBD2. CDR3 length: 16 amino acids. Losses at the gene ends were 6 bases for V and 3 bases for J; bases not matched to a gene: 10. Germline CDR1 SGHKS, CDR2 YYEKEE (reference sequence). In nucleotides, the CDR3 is TGTGCCAGCAACTTATTAGCGGGAGAGTACTACAATGAGCAGTTCTTC. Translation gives CASNLLAGEYYNEQFF.

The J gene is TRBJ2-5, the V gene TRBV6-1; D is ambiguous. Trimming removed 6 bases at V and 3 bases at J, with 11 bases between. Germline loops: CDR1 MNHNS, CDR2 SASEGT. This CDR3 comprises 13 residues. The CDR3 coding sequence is TGTGCCAGCAGCCACATGAACGAAGAGACCCAGTACTTC. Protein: CASSHMNEETQYF.

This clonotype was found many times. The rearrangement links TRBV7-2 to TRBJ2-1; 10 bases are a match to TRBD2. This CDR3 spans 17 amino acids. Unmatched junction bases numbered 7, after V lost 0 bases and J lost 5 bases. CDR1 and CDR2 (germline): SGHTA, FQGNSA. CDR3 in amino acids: CASSLAGRTSGHNEQFF. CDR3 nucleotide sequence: TGTGCCAGCAGCTTAGCTGGGCGGACTAGCGGTCACAATGAGCAGTTCTTC.

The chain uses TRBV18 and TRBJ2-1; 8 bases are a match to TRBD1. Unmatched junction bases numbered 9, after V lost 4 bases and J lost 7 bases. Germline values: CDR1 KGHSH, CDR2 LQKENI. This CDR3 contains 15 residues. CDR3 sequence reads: CASSRQGLWGNEQFF. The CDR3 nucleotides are TGTGCCAGCTCACGACAGGGGTTGTGGGGGAATGAGCAGTTCTTC.

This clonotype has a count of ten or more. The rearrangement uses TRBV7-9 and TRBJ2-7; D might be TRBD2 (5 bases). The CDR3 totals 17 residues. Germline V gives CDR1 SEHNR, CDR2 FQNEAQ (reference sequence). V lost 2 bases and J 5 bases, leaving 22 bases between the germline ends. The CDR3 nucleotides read TGTGCCAGCAGCTTAAGAGGTGCAGGCGGGTTCTACCACGAGCAGTACTTC. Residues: CASSLRGAGGFYHEQYF.

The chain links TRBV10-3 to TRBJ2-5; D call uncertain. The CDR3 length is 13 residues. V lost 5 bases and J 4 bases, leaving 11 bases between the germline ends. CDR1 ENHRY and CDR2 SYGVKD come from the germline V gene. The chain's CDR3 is CAISLLVGETQYF. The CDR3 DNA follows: TGTGCCATCAGTCTCCTGGTCGGAGAGACCCAGTACTTC.

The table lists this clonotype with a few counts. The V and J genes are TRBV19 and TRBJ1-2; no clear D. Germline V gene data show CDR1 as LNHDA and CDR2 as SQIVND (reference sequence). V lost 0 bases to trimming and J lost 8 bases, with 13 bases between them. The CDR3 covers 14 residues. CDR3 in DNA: TGTGCCAGTAGTATAGATCTGCGCTTAAGGGGCTACACCTTC. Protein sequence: CASSIDLRLRGYTF.

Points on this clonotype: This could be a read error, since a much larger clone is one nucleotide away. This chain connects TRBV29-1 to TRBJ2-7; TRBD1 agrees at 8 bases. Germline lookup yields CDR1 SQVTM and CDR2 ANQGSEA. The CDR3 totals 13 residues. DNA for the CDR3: TGCAGCGTGAAGACAGGGGCGATCTACGAGCGGTACTTC. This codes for CSVKTGAIYERYF.

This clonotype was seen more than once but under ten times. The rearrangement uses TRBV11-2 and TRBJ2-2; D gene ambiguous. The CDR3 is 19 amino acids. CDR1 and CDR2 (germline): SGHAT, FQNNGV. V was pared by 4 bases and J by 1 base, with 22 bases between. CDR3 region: CASSSYKPLERRNTGELFF. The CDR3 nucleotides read TGTGCCAGCAGCTCCTACAAACCTCTAGAACGCCGGAACACCGGGGAGCTGTTTTTT.

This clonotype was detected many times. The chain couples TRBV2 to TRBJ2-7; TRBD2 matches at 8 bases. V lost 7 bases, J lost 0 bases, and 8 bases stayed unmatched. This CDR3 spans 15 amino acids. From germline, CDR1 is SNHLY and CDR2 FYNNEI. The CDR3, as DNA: TGTGCCAGCAAGGTATTAGCGGGGTCCTCCTACGAGCAGTACTTC. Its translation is CASKVLAGSSYEQYF. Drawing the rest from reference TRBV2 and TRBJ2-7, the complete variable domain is EPEVTQTPSHQVTQMGQEVILRCVPISNHLYFYWYRQILGQKVEFLVSFYNNEISEKSEIFDDQFSVERPDGSNFTLKIRSTKLEDSAMYFCASKVLAGSSYEQYFGPGTRLTVT.

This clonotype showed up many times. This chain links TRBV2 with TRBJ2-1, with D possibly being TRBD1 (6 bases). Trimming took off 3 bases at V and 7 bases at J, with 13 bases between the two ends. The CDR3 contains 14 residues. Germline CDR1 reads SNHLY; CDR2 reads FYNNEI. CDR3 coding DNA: TGTGCCAGCAGTGATACAGGGAAGGGGAATGAGCAGTTCTTC. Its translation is CASSDTGKGNEQFF.